Listed here are 8 T cell receptor beta chains from one sample, sequenced in a study of T-cell reconstitution after alpha-beta-depleted transplantation in children (dated by TCRdb to 2016 to 2017). Library method: PCR. Sequencing used an Illumina HiSeq 2500. Molecular barcoding was employed in the preparation of TCR libraries, with unique molecular identifiers being used to normalize TCRbeta repertoire quantification. TCRdb cleaned the public reads at Q25 with fastp, built clones with MiXCR and kept in-frame beta chains. A single entry per CDR3 protein holds the most common genes and DNA from its merged rows. Across this sample there are some 200,000 distinct CDR3 sequences, with just over 14% seen only once. Less than 15% of the sample rests with the top ten. The sequences come from PBMCs from the stem cell graft donor, collected from the stem cell graft. The receptors were sampled from a human donor who donated a stem cell graft to a child with acute lymphoblastic leukemia.

The J gene is TRBJ1-1, the V gene TRBV11-3, with D perhaps matching TRBD1 (5 bases). Germline V gene data show CDR1 as SGHNT and CDR2 as YENEEA. V was pared by 3 bases and J by 1 base, with 12 bases between. The CDR3 runs 15 residues. The CDR3 protein is CASSFDRQPNTEAFF. The CDR3 region has the DNA TGTGCCAGCAGCTTTGATCGACAGCCGAACACTGAAGCTTTCTTT.

The rearrangement uses TRBV12-3 or TRBV12-4 and TRBJ1-4; 7 positions match TRBD1. The CDR3 extends over 15 amino acids. Trimming removed 4 bases from V and 7 bases from J; junction bases left unmatched: 9. The DNA of the CDR3 is TGTGCCAGCAGTTCGATAAACAGGGGTGGTGAAAAACTGTTTTTT. Encoded protein: CASSSINRGGEKLFF.

The J gene is TRBJ2-3, the V gene TRBV5-4, with TRBD1 identical over 7 bases. The CDR3 loop spans 16 amino acids. Germline-derived CDR1 and CDR2 are SGHNT and YYREEE (reference sequence). The V gene end was trimmed by 3 bases and the J gene end by 0 bases; junction bases not matched to a gene: 7. CDR3 amino acids: CASSSGDSRSTDTQYF. As DNA, the CDR3 is TGTGCCAGCAGCTCAGGGGACAGCCGCAGCACAGATACGCAGTATTTT.

Details on this clonotype: This may arise from a read error, as a much more abundant clone is one base away. The gene calls are TRBV6-1 and TRBJ2-1; 8 positions agree with TRBD2. V shed 5 bases, J shed 5 bases, and the junction held 23 bases outside the gene matches. Per the germline V gene, CDR1 is MNHNS and CDR2 is SASEGT. This CDR3 has 20 residues. CDR3 DNA sequence: TGTGCCAGCAGTCAAAGGGGCGTGACTAGCGTGGGAAAGGACAACAATGAGCAGTTCTTC. Translated, it gives CASSQRGVTSVGKDNNEQFF.

This chain links TRBV5-1 with TRBJ2-7; 9 bases match TRBD2. The ends lost 2 bases at V and 1 base at J; junction bases unmatched: 4. Germline V gives CDR1 SGHRS, CDR2 YFSETQ. This CDR3 region has 15 residues. Here the CDR3 DNA reads TGCGCCAGCAGCTTTTGGGCGGGAGGGTCCTACGAGCAGTACTTC. Its protein is CASSFWAGGSYEQYF.

This clonotype was observed at least ten times. This chain links TRBV5-1 with TRBJ2-3; no clear D. CDR3 length equals 14 residues. V lost 1 base and J lost 3, with 9 bases in between. The germline CDR1 and CDR2 sequences are SGHRS and YFSETQ. This chain's CDR3 is CASSLNNPTDTQYF. The CDR3 DNA reads as TGCGCCAGCAGCTTGAACAACCCGACAGATACGCAGTATTTT.

This clonotype showed up just a few times. V and J are TRBV7-9 and TRBJ2-3; TRBD2 agrees at 13 bases. Unmatched junction bases numbered 4, after V lost 4 bases and J lost 6 bases. The CDR3 spans 15 residues. CDR1 is SEHNR and CDR2 is FQNEAQ in the germline V gene (reference sequence). CDR3 DNA: TGTGCCAGCAGCTCGACTAGCGGGAGGTCCGATACGCAGTATTTT. Protein: CASSSTSGRSDTQYF.

This clonotype was counted many times. The genes are TRBV7-6 and TRBJ2-3, with 7 bases that match TRBD2. Looked up from germline, CDR1 is SGHVS and CDR2 is FNYEAQ. The trim removed 5 bases at V and 2 bases at J, leaving 10 bases unmatched. The CDR3 totals 16 residues. CDR3 sequence reads: CASSPRLGRATDTQYF. CDR3 nucleotides: TGTGCCAGCAGCCCCCGTTTGGGGAGGGCCACAGATACGCAGTATTTT.